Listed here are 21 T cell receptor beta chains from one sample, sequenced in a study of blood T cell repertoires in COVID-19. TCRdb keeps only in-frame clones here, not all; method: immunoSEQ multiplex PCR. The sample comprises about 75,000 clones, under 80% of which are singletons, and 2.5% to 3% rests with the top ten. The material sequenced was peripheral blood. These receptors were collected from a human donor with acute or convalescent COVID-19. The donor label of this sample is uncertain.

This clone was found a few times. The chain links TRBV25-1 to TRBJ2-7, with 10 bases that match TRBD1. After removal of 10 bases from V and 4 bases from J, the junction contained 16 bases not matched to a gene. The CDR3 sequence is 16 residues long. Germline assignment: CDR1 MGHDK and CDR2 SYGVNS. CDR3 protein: CATQGLAGQGRYEQYF. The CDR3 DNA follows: TGTGCCACCCAAGGGCTTGCGGGACAGGGGAGGTACGAGCAGTACTTC.

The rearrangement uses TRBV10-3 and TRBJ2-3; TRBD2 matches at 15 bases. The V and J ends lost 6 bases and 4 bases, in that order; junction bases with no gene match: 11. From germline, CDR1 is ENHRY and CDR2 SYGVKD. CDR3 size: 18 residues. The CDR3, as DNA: TGTGCCATCAGCCCGAGTCAGGGACTAGCGGGGGGAGCAGATACGCAGTATTTT. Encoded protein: CAISPSQGLAGGADTQYF.

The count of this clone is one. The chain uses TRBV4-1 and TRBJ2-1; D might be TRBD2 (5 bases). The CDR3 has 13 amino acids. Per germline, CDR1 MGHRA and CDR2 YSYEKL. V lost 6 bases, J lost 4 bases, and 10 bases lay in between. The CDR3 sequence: CASSMDSYNEQFF. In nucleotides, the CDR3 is TGCGCCAGCAGTATGGACTCATACAATGAGCAGTTCTTC.

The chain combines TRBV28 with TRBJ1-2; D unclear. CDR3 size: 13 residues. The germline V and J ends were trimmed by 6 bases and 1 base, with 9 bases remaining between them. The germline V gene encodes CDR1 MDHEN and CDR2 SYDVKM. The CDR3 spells CASSLTRNYGYTF. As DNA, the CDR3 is TGTGCCAGCAGCTTGACACGTAACTATGGCTACACCTTC.

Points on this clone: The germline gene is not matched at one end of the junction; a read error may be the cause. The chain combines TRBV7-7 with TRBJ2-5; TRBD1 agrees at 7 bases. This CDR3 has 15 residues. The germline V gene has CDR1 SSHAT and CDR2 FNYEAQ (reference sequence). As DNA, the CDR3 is TGTGCTAGCAGCACCACGAGGGCCAGGGGGGAGACCCAGTACTTC. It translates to CASSTTRARGETQYF.

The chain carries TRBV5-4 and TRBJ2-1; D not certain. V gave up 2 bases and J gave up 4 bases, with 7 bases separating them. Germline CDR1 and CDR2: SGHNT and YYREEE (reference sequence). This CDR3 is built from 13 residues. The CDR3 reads CASSFVQYNEQFF. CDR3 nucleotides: TGTGCCAGCAGCTTCGTCCAGTACAATGAGCAGTTCTTC.

The CDR3 protein is CASSLGSYGYTF. CDR3 nucleotide sequence: TGTGCCAGCAGTTTAGGCAGCTATGGCTACACCTTC. V usage is TRBV12-3 or TRBV12-4 and J usage is TRBJ1-2; D call uncertain. The CDR3 runs to 12 residues. The V end lost 1 base, the J end lost 4 bases, and 4 bases lay between the germline ends.

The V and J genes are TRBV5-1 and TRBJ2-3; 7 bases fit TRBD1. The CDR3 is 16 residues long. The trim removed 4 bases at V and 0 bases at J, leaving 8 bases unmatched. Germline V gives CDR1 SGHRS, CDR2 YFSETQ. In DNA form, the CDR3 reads TGCGCCAGCAGCATGACAGGGTGGGGAAGCACAGATACGCAGTATTTT. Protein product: CASSMTGWGSTDTQYF.

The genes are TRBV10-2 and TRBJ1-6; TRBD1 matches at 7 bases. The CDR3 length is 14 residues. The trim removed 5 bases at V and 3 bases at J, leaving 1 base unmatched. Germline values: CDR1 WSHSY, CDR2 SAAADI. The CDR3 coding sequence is TGCGCCAGCAGTCGGGACAGCTATAATTCACCCCTCCACTTT. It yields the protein CASSRDSYNSPLHF.

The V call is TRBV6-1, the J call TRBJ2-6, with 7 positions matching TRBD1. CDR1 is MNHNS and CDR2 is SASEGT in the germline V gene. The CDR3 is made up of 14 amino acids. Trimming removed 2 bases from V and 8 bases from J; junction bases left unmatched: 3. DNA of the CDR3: TGTGCCAGCAGTGAACAGACAGGGACCAACGTCCTGACTTTC. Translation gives CASSEQTGTNVLTF.

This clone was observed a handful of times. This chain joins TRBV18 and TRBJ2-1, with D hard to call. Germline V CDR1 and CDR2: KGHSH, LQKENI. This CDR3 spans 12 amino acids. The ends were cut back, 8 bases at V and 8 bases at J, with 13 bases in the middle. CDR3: CASTTSADEQFF. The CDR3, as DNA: TGTGCCAGCACCACCTCGGCGGATGAGCAGTTCTTC.

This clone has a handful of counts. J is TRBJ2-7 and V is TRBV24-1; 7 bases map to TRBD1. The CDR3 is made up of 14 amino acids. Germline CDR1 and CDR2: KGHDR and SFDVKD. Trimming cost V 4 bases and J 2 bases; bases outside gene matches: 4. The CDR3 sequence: CATSDGDRPYEQYV. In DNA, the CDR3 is TGTGCCACCAGTGACGGGGACAGACCCTACGAGCAGTACGTC.

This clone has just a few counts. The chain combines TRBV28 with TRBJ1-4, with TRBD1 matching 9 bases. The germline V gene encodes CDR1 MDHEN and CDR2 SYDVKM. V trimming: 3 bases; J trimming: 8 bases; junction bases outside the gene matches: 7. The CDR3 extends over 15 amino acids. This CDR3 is CASSFPGTGREKLFF. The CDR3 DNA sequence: TGTGCCAGCAGTTTCCCCGGGACAGGGAGAGAAAAACTGTTTTTT.

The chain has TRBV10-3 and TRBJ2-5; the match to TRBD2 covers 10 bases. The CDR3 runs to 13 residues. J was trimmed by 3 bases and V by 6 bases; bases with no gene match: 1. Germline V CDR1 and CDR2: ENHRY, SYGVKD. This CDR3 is CAISSGREETQYF. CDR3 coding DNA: TGTGCCATCAGCAGCGGGAGGGAAGAGACCCAGTACTTC.

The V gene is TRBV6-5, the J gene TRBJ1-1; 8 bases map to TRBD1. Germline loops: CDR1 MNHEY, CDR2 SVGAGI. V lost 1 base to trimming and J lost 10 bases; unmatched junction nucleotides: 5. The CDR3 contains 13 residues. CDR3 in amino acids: CASSYWQGAGAFF. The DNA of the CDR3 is TGTGCCAGCAGTTACTGGCAGGGGGCAGGAGCTTTCTTT.

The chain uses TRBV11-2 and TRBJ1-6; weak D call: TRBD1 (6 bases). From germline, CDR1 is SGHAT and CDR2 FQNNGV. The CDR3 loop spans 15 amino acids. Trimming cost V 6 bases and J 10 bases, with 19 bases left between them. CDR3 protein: CASSRESGVHSPLHF. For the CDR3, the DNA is TGTGCCAGCAGTCGAGAATCAGGGGTTCACTCACCCCTCCACTTT.

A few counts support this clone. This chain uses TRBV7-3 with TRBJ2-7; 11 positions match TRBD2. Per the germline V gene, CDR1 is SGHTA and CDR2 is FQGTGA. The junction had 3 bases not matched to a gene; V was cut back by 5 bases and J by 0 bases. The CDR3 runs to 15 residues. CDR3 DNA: TGTGCCAGCAGCCTAGCGGGAGGTTCCTCCTACGAGCAGTACTTC. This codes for CASSLAGGSSYEQYF.

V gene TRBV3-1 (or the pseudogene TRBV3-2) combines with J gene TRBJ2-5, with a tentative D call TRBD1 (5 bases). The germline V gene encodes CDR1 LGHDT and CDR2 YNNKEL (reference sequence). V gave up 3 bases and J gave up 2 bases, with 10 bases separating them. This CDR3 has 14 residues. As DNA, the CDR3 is TGTGCCAGCAGCCAGGCGACAGCGCAAGAGACCCAGTACTTC. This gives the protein CASSQATAQETQYF.

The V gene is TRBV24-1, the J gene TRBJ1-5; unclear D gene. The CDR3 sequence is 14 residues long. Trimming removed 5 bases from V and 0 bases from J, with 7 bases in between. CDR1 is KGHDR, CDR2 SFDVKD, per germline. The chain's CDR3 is CATSASNSNQPQHF. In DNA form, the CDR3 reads TGTGCCACCAGTGCGAGCAATAGCAATCAGCCCCAGCATTTT.

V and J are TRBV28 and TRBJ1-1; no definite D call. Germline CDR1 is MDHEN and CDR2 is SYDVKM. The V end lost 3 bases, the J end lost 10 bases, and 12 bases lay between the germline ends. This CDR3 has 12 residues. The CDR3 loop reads CASSLGVIGAFF. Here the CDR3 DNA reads TGTGCCAGCAGTTTGGGAGTAATAGGAGCTTTCTTT.

CDR3 bases: TGCGCCAGCAGCTCGCAGGGGCCTCTAAGCGGGGAGCTGTTTTTT. The encoded protein is CASSSQGPLSGELFF. This chain connects TRBV5-1 to TRBJ2-2; the D gene is possibly TRBD1 (6 bases). V lost 3 bases and J lost 7, with 16 bases in between. Germline loops: CDR1 SGHRS, CDR2 YFSETQ. The CDR3 contains 15 residues.